This T cell receptor (beta chain) was sequenced in a study of cytomegalovirus exposure and HLA in healthy donors. Background on the study: The approximately 120 validation repertoires, a later analysis reported, used the same platform as the 550 to 700 repertoires from the first cohort. Study-wide points: The authors listed 150 to 200 TCR beta chains as cytomegalovirus-associated.

The V and J ends lost 6 bases and 2 bases, in that order; junction bases with no gene match: 6. CDR1 and CDR2 (germline): MNHEY, SMNVEV (reference sequence). The CDR3 contains 14 residues. In regard to this clone: No antigen is known for it.

Only in-frame clones appear in the TCRdb table, and some are missing; sequencing was by immunoSEQ multiplex PCR. The repertoire holds under 300,000 clones, with 65% to 90% as singletons. Sequencing was done on a sample of PBMCs. J is TRBJ2-7 and V is TRBV27, with TRBD2 identical over 8 bases. The source of this sequence is a woman younger than 30 in good health and CMV-seronegative. Here the CDR3 DNA reads TGTGCCAGCAGCGTAGCGGGGCCCCCCTACGAGCAGTACTTC. Translating gives CASSVAGPPYEQYF.